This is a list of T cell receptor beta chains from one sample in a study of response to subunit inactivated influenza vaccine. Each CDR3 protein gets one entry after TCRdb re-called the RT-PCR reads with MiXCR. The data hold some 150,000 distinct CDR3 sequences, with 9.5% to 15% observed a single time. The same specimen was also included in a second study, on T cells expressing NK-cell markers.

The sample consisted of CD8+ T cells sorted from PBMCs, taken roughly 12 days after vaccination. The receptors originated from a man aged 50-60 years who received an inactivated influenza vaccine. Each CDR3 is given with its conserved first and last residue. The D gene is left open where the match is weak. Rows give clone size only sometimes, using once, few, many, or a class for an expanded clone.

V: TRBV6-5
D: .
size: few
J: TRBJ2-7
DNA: TGTGCCAGCAGTTACAGGCAGGTTTTCGACGAGCAGTACTTC
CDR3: CASSYRQVFDEQYF

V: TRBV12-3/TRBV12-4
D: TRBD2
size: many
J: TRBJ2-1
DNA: TGTGCCAGCAGCCTTAGCGGGGATCTTAACAATGAGCAGTTCTTC
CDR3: CASSLSGDLNNEQFF

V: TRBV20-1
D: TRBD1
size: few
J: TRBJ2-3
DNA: TGCAGTGCTAAACAGGGGATGGGTACGGGGTATACGCAGTATTTT
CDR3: CSAKQGMGTGYTQYF

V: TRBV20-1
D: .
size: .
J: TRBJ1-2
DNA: TGCAGTGCTCCCGGGTCCTTAAACTATGGCTACACCTTC
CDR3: CSAPGSLNYGYTF

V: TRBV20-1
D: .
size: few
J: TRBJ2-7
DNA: TGCAGTGCTAGCGGGCTGATTAACTACGAGCAGTACTTC
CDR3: CSASGLINYEQYF

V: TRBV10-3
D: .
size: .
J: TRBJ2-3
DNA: TGTGCCATCAGGAACCCCCTGGCGGGTATTGATACGCAGTATTTT
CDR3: CAIRNPLAGIDTQYF

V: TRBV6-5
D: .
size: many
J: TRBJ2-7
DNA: TGTGCCAGCAGTTACCTGGGCGGGACCTACGAGCAGTACTTC
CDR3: CASSYLGGTYEQYF

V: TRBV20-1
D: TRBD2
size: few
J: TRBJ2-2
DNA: TGCAGTGCTAGAGATCTGGGCGGGAGGGCCAACACCGGGGAGCTGTTTTTT
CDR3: CSARDLGGRANTGELFF

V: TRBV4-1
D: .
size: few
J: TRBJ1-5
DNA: TGCGCCAGCAGCCAAGAGCAGTATAGCAATCAGCCCCAGCATTTT
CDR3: CASSQEQYSNQPQHF

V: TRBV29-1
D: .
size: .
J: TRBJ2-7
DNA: TGCAGCGTTGAGGTGGGGAACTCCTACGAGCAGTACTTC
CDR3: CSVEVGNSYEQYF

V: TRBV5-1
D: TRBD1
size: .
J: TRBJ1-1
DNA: TGCGCCAGCAGCGTGACTGGGACAGCGGACACTGAAGCTTTCTTT
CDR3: CASSVTGTADTEAFF

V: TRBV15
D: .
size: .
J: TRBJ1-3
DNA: TGTGCCACCAGCAGGACCTGGGGAGGAAACACCATATATTTT
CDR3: CATSRTWGGNTIYF

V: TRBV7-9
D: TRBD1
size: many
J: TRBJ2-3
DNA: TGTGCCAGCAGCCCCGACAGGGGAGATACGCAGTATTTT
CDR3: CASSPDRGDTQYF

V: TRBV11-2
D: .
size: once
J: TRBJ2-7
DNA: TGTGCCAGCAGCAAGGGTGCGGGCTACGAGCAGCACTTC
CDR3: CASSKGAGYEQHF

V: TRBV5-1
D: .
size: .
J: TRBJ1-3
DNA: TGCGCCAGCAGCTTTGGACACATGGAACCAACGGACACCATATATTTT
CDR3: CASSFGHMEPTDTIYF

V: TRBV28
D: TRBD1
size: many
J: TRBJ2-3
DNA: TGTGCCAGCAGTGAAGCCCTCGGGACAGGCAACCAAGATACGCAGTATTTT
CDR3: CASSEALGTGNQDTQYF

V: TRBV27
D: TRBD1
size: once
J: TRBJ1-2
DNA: TGTGCCAGCAGTTTACTTGTGACAGGGGGCATGGGTGGCTACACCTTC
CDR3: CASSLLVTGGMGGYTF

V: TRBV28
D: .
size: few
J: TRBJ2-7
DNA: TGTGCCAGCAGTTTTGACAGCGGATCCTACGAGCAGTACTTC
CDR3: CASSFDSGSYEQYF

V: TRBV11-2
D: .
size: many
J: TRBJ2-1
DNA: TGTGCCAGCAGCTTAGTAGGTTCGCCCTGGGACAATGAGCAGTTCTTC
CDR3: CASSLVGSPWDNEQFF

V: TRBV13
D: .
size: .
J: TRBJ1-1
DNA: TGTGCCAGCAGCCCACACGACGAGGGAGGAGGAAGGAAAGCTTTCTTT
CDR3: CASSPHDEGGGRKAFF

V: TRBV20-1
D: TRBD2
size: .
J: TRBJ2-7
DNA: TGCAGTGCTAGTCCTAGCGGGATACTGCCCTACGAGCAGTACTTC
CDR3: CSASPSGILPYEQYF

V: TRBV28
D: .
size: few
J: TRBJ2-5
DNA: TGTGCCAGCAGTTTAGAAGGCAGCCTGTACCAAGAGACCCAGTACTTC
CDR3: CASSLEGSLYQETQYF

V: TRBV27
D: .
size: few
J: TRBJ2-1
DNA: TGTGCCAGCAGTTTTTATAGGGACTCGGACACGAATGAGCAGTTCTTC
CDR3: CASSFYRDSDTNEQFF

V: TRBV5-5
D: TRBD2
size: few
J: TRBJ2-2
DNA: TGTGCCAGCAGCATGGGACTAGCGGGGGCCGGGGAGCTGTTTTTT
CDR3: CASSMGLAGAGELFF

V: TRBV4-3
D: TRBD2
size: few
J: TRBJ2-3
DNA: TGCGCCAGCAGCCAAGAGACTAGCGGGGGATCAGATACGCAGTATTTT
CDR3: CASSQETSGGSDTQYF

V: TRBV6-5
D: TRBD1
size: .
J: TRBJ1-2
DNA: TGTGCCAGCAGTTACCGTACAGGGGCATATGGCTACACCTTC
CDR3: CASSYRTGAYGYTF

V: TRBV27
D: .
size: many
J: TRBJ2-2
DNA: TGTGCCAGCAGTTTGGGGGGCGGGGAGCTGTTTTTT
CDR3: CASSLGGGELFF